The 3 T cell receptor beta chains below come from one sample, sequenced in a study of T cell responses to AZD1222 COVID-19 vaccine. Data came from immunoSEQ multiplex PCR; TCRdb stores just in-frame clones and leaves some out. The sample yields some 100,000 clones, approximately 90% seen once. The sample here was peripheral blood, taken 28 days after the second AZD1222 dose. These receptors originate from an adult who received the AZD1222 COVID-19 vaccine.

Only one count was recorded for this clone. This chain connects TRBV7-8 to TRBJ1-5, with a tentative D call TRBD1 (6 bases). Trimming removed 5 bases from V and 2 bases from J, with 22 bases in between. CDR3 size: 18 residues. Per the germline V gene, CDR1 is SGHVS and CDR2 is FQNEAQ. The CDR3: CASSPKGRGGGGNQPQHF. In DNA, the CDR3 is TGTGCCAGCAGCCCCAAGGGCAGGGGAGGAGGTGGCAATCAGCCCCAGCATTTT.

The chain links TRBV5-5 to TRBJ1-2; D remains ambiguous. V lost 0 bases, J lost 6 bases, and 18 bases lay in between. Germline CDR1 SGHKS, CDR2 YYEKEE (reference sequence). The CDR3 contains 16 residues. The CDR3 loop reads CASSLAPGLSENGYTF. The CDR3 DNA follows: TGTGCCAGCAGCTTGGCCCCTGGACTTAGTGAGAATGGCTACACCTTC.

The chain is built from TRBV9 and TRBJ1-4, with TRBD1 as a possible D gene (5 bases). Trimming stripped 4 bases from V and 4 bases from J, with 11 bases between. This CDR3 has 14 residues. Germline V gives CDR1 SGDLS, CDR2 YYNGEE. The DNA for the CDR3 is TGTGCCAGCAGCAGGGGAGGGAATAATGAAAAACTGTTTTTT. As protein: CASSRGGNNEKLFF. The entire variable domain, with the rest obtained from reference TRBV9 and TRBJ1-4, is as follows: DSGVTQTPKHLITATGQRVTLRCSPRSGDLSVYWYQQSLDQGLQFLIQYYNGEERAKGNILERFSAQQFPDLHSELNLSSLELGDSALYFCASSRGGNNEKLFFGSGTQLSVL.